This passage covers 24 T cell receptor beta chains from one sample sequenced in a study of blood T cell repertoires in COVID-19 (TCRdb year 2020). The method behind the library was the immunoSEQ multiplex PCR assay. Sourced from immuneACCESS, this table was stored by TCRdb with only in-frame sequences that have V and J called. A share of the clones is absent; for the studies checked, an unresolved V gene accounts for under half, and the remainder has no known explanation. In this sample the table shows some 120,000 clones, 75% to 90% of which occur a single time. 0.83% of the sample rests with the top ten. Sequenced: peripheral blood. The source of these receptors is a woman aged 70-85 years with acute or convalescent COVID-19.

The gene calls are TRBV27 and TRBJ2-1; a possible D gene is TRBD2 (6 bases). This CDR3 is 16 amino acids long. Germline lookup yields CDR1 MNHEY and CDR2 SMNVEV (reference sequence). Trimming took off 6 bases at V and 11 bases at J, with 26 bases between the two ends. CDR3 residues: CASSPTGGAGTGQQFF. The CDR3 DNA sequence: TGTGCCAGCAGCCCCACCGGGGGTGCGGGAACTGGTCAGCAGTTCTTC.

This clone has a single count. The rearrangement joins TRBV5-8 to TRBJ1-1; the match to TRBD1 covers 11 bases. The ends lost 3 bases at V and 3 bases at J; junction bases unmatched: 1. The CDR3 runs 14 residues. Germline V gene data show CDR1 as SGHTS and CDR2 as YDEGEE. CDR3 nucleotides: TGTGCCAGCAGCTGGGGACAGGGGGACACTGAAGCTTTCTTT. Translated: CASSWGQGDTEAFF.

The chain uses TRBV7-3 and TRBJ2-2, with D possibly TRBD1 on 6 matching bases. Trimming left V 2 bases short and J 4 bases short, with 8 bases between. The CDR3 is 14 amino acids. Germline values: CDR1 SGHTA, CDR2 FQGTGA. CDR3 in amino acids: CASSLGRGTGELFF. CDR3 sequence (DNA): TGTGCCAGCAGCTTAGGCAGGGGCACCGGGGAGCTGTTTTTT.

The chain uses TRBV6-2 or TRBV6-3 and TRBJ2-1, with a tentative D call TRBD2 (6 bases). Germline lookup yields CDR1 MNHEY and CDR2 SVGEGT. V was clipped by 6 bases and J by 1 base, with 13 bases between them. The CDR3 is 15 amino acids. DNA for the CDR3: TGTGCCAGCAGCCTTAGCGGATTGTCCTACAATGAGCAGTTCTTC. Its translation: CASSLSGLSYNEQFF.

V usage is TRBV5-1 and J usage is TRBJ2-2; 7 bases match TRBD1. This CDR3 is 15 amino acids long. V lost 0 bases to trimming and J lost 6 bases; unmatched junction nucleotides: 5. The germline gives CDR1 SGHRS, CDR2 YFSETQ. The CDR3 nucleotides read TGCGCCAGCAGCTTGGGCGACAGGGCGGCCGGGGAGCTGTTTTTT. Its translation: CASSLGDRAAGELFF. Complete variable domain (other parts from reference TRBV5-1 and TRBJ2-2): KAGVTQTPRYLIKTRGQQVTLSCSPISGHRSVSWYQQTPGQGLQFLFEYFSETQRNKGNFPGRFSGRQFSNSRSEMNVSTLELGDSALYLCASSLGDRAAGELFFGEGSRLTVL.

V is TRBV12-3 or TRBV12-4 and J is TRBJ1-6; D is unresolved. There are 13 residues in the CDR3. Trimming pared 2 bases from V and 9 bases from J, leaving 8 bases between. The CDR3 loop is CASSLKRSSPLHF. DNA for the CDR3: TGTGCCAGCAGTTTAAAAAGGAGTTCACCCCTCCACTTT.

The V gene is TRBV29-1, the J gene TRBJ1-2; D not certain. Per germline, CDR1 SQVTM and CDR2 ANQGSEA. This CDR3 comprises 14 residues. The V end lost 6 bases, the J end lost 2 bases, and 16 bases lay between the germline ends. The chain's CDR3 is CSVTLVSGNYGYTF. The CDR3 nucleotides are TGCAGCGTGACCCTAGTGAGTGGGAACTATGGCTACACCTTC.

In DNA, the CDR3 is TGTGCCAGCAGCTTAACTGGGACAGGAGTTTTATCGGAAGCTTTCTTT. Protein sequence: CASSLTGTGVLSEAFF. The chain recombines TRBV7-3 with TRBJ1-1; 8 bases are a match to TRBD1. The CDR3 is made up of 16 amino acids. Trimming cost V 0 bases and J 8 bases; bases outside gene matches: 11. The germline V gene has CDR1 SGHTA and CDR2 FQGTGA.

This chain links TRBV24-1 with TRBJ1-3; no reliable D call. Per germline, CDR1 KGHDR and CDR2 SFDVKD. With 7 bases removed from V and 0 bases from J, the gap between germline ends came to 9 bases. The CDR3 length is 14 residues. This CDR3 is CATSTRLSGNTIYF. The CDR3 DNA follows: TGTGCCACCAGCACGAGGCTCTCTGGAAACACCATATATTTT.

V gene TRBV6-5 combines with J gene TRBJ1-6; tentative D call: TRBD1 (5 bases). CDR1 MNHEY and CDR2 SVGAGI come from the germline V gene. The V gene lost 8 bases and the J gene lost 7 bases, with 9 bases spanning the gap. CDR3 length: 12 amino acids. The CDR3 region has the DNA TGTGCCAGCGGCAGGGAAAATTCACCCCTCCACTTT. It codes for CASGRENSPLHF.

This chain joins TRBV19 and TRBJ2-2, with 8 bases aligning to TRBD1. The CDR3 is 17 residues long. Germline trimming cut 2 bases from V and 0 bases from J; bases unmatched to any gene: 5. CDR1 is LNHDA and CDR2 is SQIVND in the germline V gene (reference sequence). Here the CDR3 DNA reads TGTGCCAGTAGTATACAACCGACAGGGGCGAACACCGGGGAGCTGTTTTTT. It codes for CASSIQPTGANTGELFF. The whole variable domain, remainder taken from reference TRBV19 and TRBJ2-2, is DGGITQSPKYLFRKEGQNVTLSCEQNLNHDAMYWYRQDPGQGLRLIYYSQIVNDFQKGDIAEGYSVSREKKESFPLTVTSAQKNPTAFYLCASSIQPTGANTGELFFGEGSRLTVL.

The chain carries TRBV5-1 and TRBJ1-1; 7 nucleotides agree with TRBD1. The CDR3 runs 14 residues. Germline CDR1 reads SGHRS; CDR2 reads YFSETQ. The V and J ends lost 1 base and 4 bases, in that order; junction bases with no gene match: 4. CDR3: CASSLSGGGTEAFF. The CDR3 bases are TGCGCCAGCAGCTTGTCAGGGGGAGGCACTGAAGCTTTCTTT.

The V call is TRBV6-1, the J call TRBJ2-4, with D perhaps TRBD1 (6 bases). Per the germline V gene, CDR1 is MNHNS and CDR2 is SASEGT. The CDR3 has 16 amino acids. The V and J ends lost 0 bases and 9 bases respectively, with 18 bases between them. The CDR3 reads CASSEAQGWDKGIQYF. The CDR3 nucleotides read TGTGCCAGCAGTGAAGCACAGGGTTGGGATAAGGGCATTCAGTACTTC.

This chain uses TRBV19 with TRBJ2-3; TRBD2 is a possible D gene (5 bases). Trimming left V 3 bases short and J 5 bases short, with 12 bases between. CDR3 length equals 14 residues. Germline-derived CDR1 and CDR2 are LNHDA and SQIVND (reference sequence). The CDR3 spells CASSMRVLGDTQYF. In DNA, the CDR3 is TGTGCCAGTAGTATGAGGGTCCTTGGAGATACGCAGTATTTT.

Comment on this clone: Other DNA sequences of this sample code for an identical CDR3. The chain is built from TRBV6-4 and TRBJ1-6, with D possibly being TRBD1 (6 bases). Germline V gives CDR1 MRHNA, CDR2 SNTAGT. CDR3 length: 13 residues. With 4 bases removed from V and 7 bases from J, the gap between germline ends came to 8 bases. The CDR3 here is CASSAQGNSPLHF. Written as DNA, the CDR3 is TGTGCCAGCAGTGCCCAGGGGAATTCACCCCTCCACTTT.

The J gene is TRBJ1-2, the V gene TRBV3-1 (or the pseudogene TRBV3-2); the D is unclear. CDR3 length equals 11 residues. The germline CDR1 and CDR2 sequences are LGHDT and YNNKEL (reference sequence). Deletions cut 1 base from V and 6 bases from J, with 3 bases between. CDR3 in amino acids: CASSQVDGYTF. CDR3 DNA: TGTGCCAGCAGCCAAGTCGATGGCTACACCTTC.

The chain joins TRBV6-5 to TRBJ1-6; D perhaps matches TRBD1 (5 bases). The germline V gene encodes CDR1 MNHEY and CDR2 SVGAGI. The V end was cut by 2 bases, the J end by 10 bases, with 18 bases between. The CDR3 has 16 residues. CDR3 in DNA: TGTGCCAGCAGTTACACCGGAACAGGATCCAAATCACCCCTCCACTTT. Its protein is CASSYTGTGSKSPLHF.

The chain has TRBV7-2 and TRBJ2-5; 9 nucleotides align to TRBD1. Germline values: CDR1 SGHTA, CDR2 FQGNSA. The CDR3 consists of 15 residues. The J segment lost 5 bases and the V segment lost 1 base, leaving 5 bases of the junction unmatched. The CDR3 bases are TGTGCCAGCAGCTTAGACAGGGGGCATGGGGAGACCCAGTACTTC. This translates into CASSLDRGHGETQYF.

The V and J genes are TRBV10-2 and TRBJ2-3, with D perhaps TRBD1 (5 bases). The CDR3 has 14 amino acids. V dropped 2 bases and J dropped 1 base, with 7 bases sitting between them. Germline CDR1 reads WSHSY; CDR2 reads SAAADI. The CDR3 sequence: CASSEGHRTDTQYF. The CDR3 nucleotides read TGCGCCAGCAGTGAGGGACACCGCACAGATACGCAGTATTTT.

The genes are TRBV5-4 and TRBJ2-4, with 9 bases fitting TRBD2. V trimming: 0 bases; J trimming: 7 bases; junction bases outside the gene matches: 2. The germline V gene has CDR1 SGHNT and CDR2 YYREEE (reference sequence). The CDR3 runs to 14 residues. CDR3 DNA: TGTGCCAGCAGCTTGGGTGGACTAGCGAACATTCAGTACTTC. Protein product: CASSLGGLANIQYF.

V usage is TRBV6-1 and J usage is TRBJ1-1; D is ambiguous. CDR1 is MNHNS, CDR2 SASEGT, per germline. With 3 bases removed from V and 7 bases from J, the gap between germline ends came to 15 bases. The CDR3 runs 14 residues. The CDR3 DNA sequence: TGTGCCAGCAGTGAGATGCGGGAGCTCGATGAAGCTTTCTTT. This translates into CASSEMRELDEAFF.

The chain has TRBV13 and TRBJ2-3; tentative D call: TRBD1 (6 bases). This CDR3 spans 14 amino acids. Trimming cost V 5 bases and J 4 bases, with 13 bases left between them. Germline CDR1 reads PRHDT; CDR2 reads FYEKMQ (reference sequence). This CDR3 is CASSAGQIADTQYF. CDR3 DNA: TGTGCCAGCAGCGCCGGACAGATTGCAGATACGCAGTATTTT.

This clone was counted once. The CDR3 DNA is TGTGCCAGCAGCTCGCCGACTAGCGGGAGATCCTACGAGCAGTACTTC. Amino acids: CASSSPTSGRSYEQYF. This chain uses TRBV7-2 with TRBJ2-7; 12 positions agree with TRBD2. This CDR3 has 16 residues. Germline CDR1 reads SGHTA; CDR2 reads FQGNSA. After removal of 4 bases from V and 1 base from J, the junction contained 5 bases not matched to a gene.

V usage is TRBV18 and J usage is TRBJ1-2; D possibly corresponds to TRBD1 (6 bases). Germline-derived CDR1 and CDR2 are KGHSH and LQKENI. V lost 4 bases and J lost 1, with 7 bases in between. The CDR3 loop spans 13 amino acids. The CDR3 DNA follows: TGTGCCAGCTCACAACAGGGTAACTATGGCTACACCTTC. This encodes CASSQQGNYGYTF. The full variable domain, in which reference TRBV18 and TRBJ1-2 provide the parts outside the CDR3, is NAGVMQNPRHLVRRRGQEARLRCSPMKGHSHVYWYRQLPEEGLKFMVYLQKENIIDESGMPKERFSAEFPKEGPSILRIQQVVRGDSAAYFCASSQQGNYGYTFGSGTRLTVV.